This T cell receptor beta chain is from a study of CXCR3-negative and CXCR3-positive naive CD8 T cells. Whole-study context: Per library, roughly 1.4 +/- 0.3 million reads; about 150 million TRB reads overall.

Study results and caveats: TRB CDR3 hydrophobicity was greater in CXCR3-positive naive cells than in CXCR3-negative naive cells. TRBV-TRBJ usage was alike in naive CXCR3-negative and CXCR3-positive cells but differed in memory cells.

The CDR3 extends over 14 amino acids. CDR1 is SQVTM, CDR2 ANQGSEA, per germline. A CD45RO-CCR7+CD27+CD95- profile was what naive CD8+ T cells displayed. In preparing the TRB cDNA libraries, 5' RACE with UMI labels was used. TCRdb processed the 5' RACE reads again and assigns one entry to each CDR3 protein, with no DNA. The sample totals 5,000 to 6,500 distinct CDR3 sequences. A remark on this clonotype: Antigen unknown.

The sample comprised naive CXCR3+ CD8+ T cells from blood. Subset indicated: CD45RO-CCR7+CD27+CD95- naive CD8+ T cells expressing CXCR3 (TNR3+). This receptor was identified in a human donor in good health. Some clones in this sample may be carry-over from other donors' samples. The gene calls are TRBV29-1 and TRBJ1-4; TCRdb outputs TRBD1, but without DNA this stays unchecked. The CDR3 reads CSVTDTFRGEKLFF.